This TCR beta chain was captured by sequencing in a study of blood T cell repertoires in COVID-19. At the level of the study: Samples came from the United States, Italy and Spain, spanning acute and convalescent COVID-19. Sources were T cells, B-cell-depleted T cells, or PBMCs; the material itself was cDNA or gDNA.

The V gene's germline CDR1 is KGHSH and CDR2 LQKENI. The V and J ends lost 0 bases and 5 bases respectively, with 13 bases between them. This CDR3 contains 16 residues. Original processing methods: Scientists estimated how many nucleated cells there were by amplifying reference gene primers. TCRdb's copy holds only in-frame clones and misses some; the assay was immunoSEQ multiplex PCR. Clone size and the V and J calls come from that table; the DNA yielded D and trimming. The repertoire has 250,000 to 300,000 clones, more than 70% of them found once; the top ten carry 0.99%. The sample taken for sequencing was peripheral blood. The chain employs TRBV18 and TRBJ2-2, with TRBD1 as a possible D gene (6 bases). This receptor was taken from a woman in her forties who had recovered from COVID-19. CDR3 amino acids: CASSPPNRASTGELFF. The CDR3 coding sequence is TGTGCCAGCTCACCACCGAACAGGGCGTCTACCGGGGAGCTGTTTTTT.